This T cell receptor (beta chain) appears in the sequencing data of a study of OX40 agonist ivuxolimab in advanced cancers. Trimming removed 5 bases at V and 2 bases at J, with 17 bases between. CDR1 is SGHVS and CDR2 is FNYEAQ in the germline V gene. This CDR3 comprises 16 residues. Study results and limitations: People who partly responded at 0.1-3.0 mg/kg had some of the least clonal expansion seen. CD8+ T cells (on average) carried more expanded clones than CD4+ T cells. No antigen was identified for the clonally expanded peripheral T cells.

Comments on this clone: Its antigen is as yet unknown.

Sequencing used immunoSEQ multiplex PCR; TCRdb keeps in-frame clones, though not all of them. The table shows tens of thousands of clones, with almost 85% occurring only once. The sequence came from an adult with an advanced solid tumor such as melanoma, head and neck, liver or kidney cancer. The V call is TRBV7-6, the J call TRBJ2-3, with a tentative D call TRBD1 (6 bases). This sample comprised CD4+ or CD8+ T cells sorted from blood, obtained in a trial of the OX40 agonist ivuxolimab. CDR3 coding DNA: TGTGCCAGCAGCAACACCCGGGACACGACCACAGATACGCAGTATTTT. The encoded protein is CASSNTRDTTTDTQYF.